This TCR beta chain was recorded in a study of OX40 agonist ivuxolimab in advanced cancers. The method was immunoSEQ multiplex PCR; TCRdb's version includes in-frame clones alone and lacks a portion of them. The data hold 8,500 to 14,000 clones, with 65% to 85% observed a single time. V lost 0 bases to trimming and J lost 6 bases, with 10 bases between them. Per the germline V gene, CDR1 is SGHVS and CDR2 is FQNEAQ. This CDR3 region has 14 residues. The source of this sequence is an adult with an advanced solid tumor such as melanoma, head and neck, liver or kidney cancer. The specimen was CD4+ or CD8+ T cells sorted from blood, collected in a trial of the OX40 agonist ivuxolimab. J is TRBJ2-3 and V is TRBV7-8; the D is unclear. CDR3 sequence: CASSLATLADTQYF. The CDR3 coding sequence is TGTGCCAGCAGCTTAGCCACCCTCGCGGATACGCAGTATTTT.